This T cell receptor (beta chain) was captured by sequencing in a study of shared clonotypes between healthy human individuals. Naive CD8 cells lacked CD45RO, underwent positive selection for CCR7 and left out terminally differentiated effector memory CD45RA+ cells. The assay was carried out at the deep level. Authors' processing steps: Filtering differed since immunoSEQ provided only junctions, with no quality scores. Here immunoSEQ multiplex PCR was the method, and the copy in TCRdb shows in-frame clones only, minus some. D and trimming were read from the DNA, whereas the V and J calls and clone size are those reported in that table. The sample records about 2 million clones, about 94% being singletons. Sequences were obtained from naive CD8+ T cells sorted from blood. This receptor was taken from a man aged 18 to 29 in good health.

CDR3 nucleotide sequence: TGTGCCAGCAGCTTGGATGGACTAGCGGCAACCTACGAGCAGTACTTC. This gives the protein CASSLDGLAATYEQYF. J is TRBJ2-7 and V is TRBV7-9, with 10 bases matching TRBD2. The CDR3 totals 16 residues. After removal of 3 bases from V and 2 bases from J, the junction contained 7 bases not matched to a gene. The germline CDR1 and CDR2 sequences are SEHNR and FQNEAQ (reference sequence).